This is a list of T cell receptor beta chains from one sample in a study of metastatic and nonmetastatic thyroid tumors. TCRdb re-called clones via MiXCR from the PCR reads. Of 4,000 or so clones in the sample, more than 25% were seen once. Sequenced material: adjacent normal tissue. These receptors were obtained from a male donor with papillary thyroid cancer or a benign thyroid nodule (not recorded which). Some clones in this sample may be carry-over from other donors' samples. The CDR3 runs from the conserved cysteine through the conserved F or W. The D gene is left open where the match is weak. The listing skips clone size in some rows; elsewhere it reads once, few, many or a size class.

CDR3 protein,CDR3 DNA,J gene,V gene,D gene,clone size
CASSYPSGRLNEQFF,TGTGCCAGCAGTTACCCTAGCGGGAGATTGAATGAGCAGTTCTTC,TRBJ2-1,TRBV6-2/TRBV6-3,TRBD2,-
CSATRQGGRKTEAFF,TGCAGTGCTACTAGACAGGGAGGAAGAAAGACTGAAGCTTTCTTT,TRBJ1-1,TRBV20-1,TRBD1,medium-sized
CASSPSYEQYF,TGTGCCAGCAGTCCGTCCTACGAGCAGTACTTC,TRBJ2-7,TRBV6-1,-,few
CASGQSYNSPLHF,TGTGCCAGCGGACAAAGCTATAATTCACCCCTCCACTTT,TRBJ1-6,TRBV6-1,-,-
CASSPTDSNYGYTF,TGTGCCAGCAGTCCGACAGATTCAAACTATGGCTACACCTTC,TRBJ1-2,TRBV28,-,large
CASRPPGAPSSPLHF,TGTGCCAGTAGACCTCCAGGCGCGCCAAGTTCACCCCTCCACTTT,TRBJ1-6,TRBV19,-,few
CSVEETSGRARETQYF,TGCAGCGTTGAAGAGACTAGCGGGAGGGCCAGGGAGACCCAGTACTTC,TRBJ2-5,TRBV29-1,TRBD2,many
CASRTSWRGTQYF,TGTGCCAGCAGGACTAGTTGGAGGGGGACCCAGTACTTC,TRBJ2-5,TRBV6-2/TRBV6-3,-,large
CASRRGSEQYF,TGTGCCAGCAGGAGAGGGAGCGAGCAGTACTTC,TRBJ2-7,TRBV6-1,-,few
CSVGRLTSGNTIYF,TGCAGCGTTGGCAGGCTTACCTCTGGAAACACCATATATTTT,TRBJ1-3,TRBV29-1,-,-
CSARRAGPYEQYF,TGCAGTGCTCGACGGGCTGGTCCCTACGAGCAGTACTTC,TRBJ2-7,TRBV20-1,-,-
CASSYSKELSDIRPGNTIYF,TGTGCCAGCAGTTACTCGAAAGAGCTCTCTGACATCCGCCCTGGAAACACCATATATTTT,TRBJ1-3,TRBV6-2/TRBV6-3,-,-
CSARSGDRGQYTEAFF,TGCAGTGCTAGGTCTGGGGACAGGGGACAGTACACTGAAGCTTTCTTT,TRBJ1-1,TRBV20-1,TRBD1,-
CASSYSTSGINEQFF,TGCGCCAGCAGTTACTCGACTAGCGGGATTAATGAGCAGTTCTTC,TRBJ2-1,TRBV6-5,TRBD2,few
CASSLTATNYGYTF,TGTGCCAGCAGCTTAACCGCTACTAACTATGGCTACACCTTC,TRBJ1-2,TRBV7-9,-,-
CASSQEGILSYEQYF,TGTGCCAGCAGCCAAGAGGGGATTCTCTCCTACGAGCAGTACTTC,TRBJ2-7,TRBV3-1,-,-
CSAVSGRSSDEQFF,TGCAGTGCTGTTAGCGGGAGGTCCAGCGATGAGCAGTTCTTC,TRBJ2-1,TRBV20-1,TRBD2,-
CASSNRDRGVFETQYF,TGTGCCAGCAGCAACCGGGACAGGGGTGTTTTCGAGACCCAGTACTTC,TRBJ2-5,TRBV7-9,TRBD1,large
CASSLATRANEKLFF,TGTGCAAGCAGTTTGGCAACCAGGGCTAATGAAAAACTGTTTTTT,TRBJ1-4,TRBV12-3/TRBV12-4,-,-
CASSLEGQNTDTQYF,TGTGCCAGCAGTTTAGAGGGACAGAACACAGATACGCAGTATTTT,TRBJ2-3,TRBV12-3/TRBV12-4,TRBD1,-
CASSSHRDRGDSPLHF,TGCGCCAGCAGCTCACACCGGGACAGGGGAGATTCACCCCTCCACTTT,TRBJ1-6,TRBV5-1,TRBD1,few
CASSPIIDRANYGYTF,TGTGCCAGCAGCCCAATTATAGACAGGGCTAACTATGGCTACACCTTC,TRBJ1-2,TRBV6-1,TRBD1,-
CASSKGWADGYTF,TGTGCCAGCAGCAAGGGGTGGGCTGATGGCTACACCTTC,TRBJ1-2,TRBV7-2,-,-
CASTPDGRLYNEQFF,TGTGCCAGCACTCCCGATGGACGCCTCTACAATGAGCAGTTCTTC,TRBJ2-1,TRBV28,-,few
CASSGEETQYF,TGTGCCAGCAGCGGAGAAGAGACCCAGTACTTC,TRBJ2-5,TRBV5-6,-,many
CASSEGENTEAFF,TGTGCCAGCAGTGAAGGGGAAAACACTGAAGCTTTCTTT,TRBJ1-1,TRBV6-1,-,few
CASSAWTLVPTSETQYF,TGTGCCAGCAGCGCCTGGACATTGGTCCCAACGTCGGAGACCCAGTACTTC,TRBJ2-5,TRBV6-1,-,few
CASSNLLRGYYGYTF,TGTGCCAGCAGCAACCTACTCAGGGGTTACTATGGCTACACCTTC,TRBJ1-2,TRBV12-3/TRBV12-4,-,-
CASGNGGGFDEQFF,TGTGCCAGCGGAAACGGGGGGGGCTTCGATGAGCAGTTCTTC,TRBJ2-1,TRBV7-3,TRBD2,few
CSAPLGLEAAEFF,TGCAGTGCCCCGCTAGGACTAGAAGCCGCGGAGTTCTTC,TRBJ2-1,TRBV20-1,TRBD2,-
CASSPDDPYGYTF,TGTGCCAGCAGCCCCGACGACCCTTATGGCTACACCTTC,TRBJ1-2,TRBV11-2,-,medium-sized
CASRATVIRKLFF,TGTGCCAGCAGGGCTACGGTGATAAGGAAACTGTTTTTT,TRBJ1-4,TRBV12-3/TRBV12-4,-,-
CASSLYEGWQTQYF,TGCGCCAGCAGCTTGTATGAGGGGTGGCAGACCCAGTACTTC,TRBJ2-5,TRBV5-1,-,medium-sized
CSTSGNDNEQFF,TGCAGTACTAGCGGAAACGACAATGAGCAGTTCTTC,TRBJ2-1,TRBV20-1,TRBD2,-
CASSLVFGTEAFF,TGTGCCAGCAGCTTAGTGTTTGGCACTGAAGCTTTCTTT,TRBJ1-1,TRBV7-9,-,-
CASGSGILSYNEQFF,TGTGCTAGTGGCTCTGGAATACTAAGCTACAATGAGCAGTTCTTC,TRBJ2-1,TRBV12-5,-,-